A single T cell receptor (beta chain) is shown here with its context. The sample comes from a study of blood T cell repertoires in COVID-19. Study-wide context: The samples span acute and convalescent COVID-19 from the United States, Italy and Spain. T cells, B-cell-depleted T cells, or PBMCs provided the cDNA or gDNA that served as material.

The age range of participants was 18 to 89 years, with residence in about two dozen US areas. Methods used by the authors: From reference gene primer amplification, estimates of nucleated cell counts were derived. The repertoire was sequenced with immunoSEQ multiplex PCR; TCRdb's copy has only in-frame clones and lacks some. The V and J calls and clone size are taken from that table; D and trimming were inferred from the DNA. The data show roughly 190,000 clones, 82% seen once. Trimming stripped 5 bases from V and 3 bases from J, with 13 bases between. This CDR3 has 15 residues. Germline CDR1 SEHNR, CDR2 FQNEAQ (reference sequence).

The sequence was obtained from a woman between 55 and 75 years old with acute COVID-19. The source material was PBMCs or T cells enriched from blood (not recorded which). The chain employs TRBV7-9 and TRBJ1-4; D perhaps matches TRBD1 (5 bases). The chain's CDR3 is CASSTWAGANEKLFF. Here the CDR3 DNA reads TGTGCCAGCAGCACTTGGGCGGGGGCTAATGAAAAACTGTTTTTT.